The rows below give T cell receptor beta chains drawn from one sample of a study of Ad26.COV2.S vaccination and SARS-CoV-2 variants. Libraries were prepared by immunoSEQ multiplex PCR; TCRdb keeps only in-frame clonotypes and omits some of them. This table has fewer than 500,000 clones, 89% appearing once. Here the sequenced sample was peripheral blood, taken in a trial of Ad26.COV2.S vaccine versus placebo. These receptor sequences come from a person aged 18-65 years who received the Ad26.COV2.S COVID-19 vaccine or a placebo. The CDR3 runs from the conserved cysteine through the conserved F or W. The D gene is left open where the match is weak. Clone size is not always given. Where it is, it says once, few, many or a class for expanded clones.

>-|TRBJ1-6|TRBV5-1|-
CASSLGDGGLNNSPLHF
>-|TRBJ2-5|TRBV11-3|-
CASSLGASGSAGETQYF
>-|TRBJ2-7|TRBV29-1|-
CSVVGRFTYEQYF
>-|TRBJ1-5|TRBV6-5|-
CASRRSGGLNQPQHF
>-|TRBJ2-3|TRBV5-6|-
CASSLLSTDTQYF
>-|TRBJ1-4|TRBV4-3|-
CASGSGYEKLFF
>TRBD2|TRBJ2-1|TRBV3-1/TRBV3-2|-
CASSQDMTSGVYNEQFF
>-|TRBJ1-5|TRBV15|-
CATSRDQAPNQPQHF
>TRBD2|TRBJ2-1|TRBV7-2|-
CASSPWGGLAVNNEQFF
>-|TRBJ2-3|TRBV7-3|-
CASSLAGPEDTQYF
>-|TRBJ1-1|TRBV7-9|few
CASSFGDTEAFF
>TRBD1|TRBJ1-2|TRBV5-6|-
CASSFDRGFYGYTF
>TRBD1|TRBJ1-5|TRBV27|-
CASSPGGKPQHF
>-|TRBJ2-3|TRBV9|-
CASTKNHRGSDTQYF
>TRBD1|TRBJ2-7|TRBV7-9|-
CASSLGDRGYEQYF
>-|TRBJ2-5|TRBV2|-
CASMRGRGETQYF
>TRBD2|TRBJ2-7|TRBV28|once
CASRVSGGVYEQYF
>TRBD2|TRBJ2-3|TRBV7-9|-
CASSETLRAGHSTDTQYF
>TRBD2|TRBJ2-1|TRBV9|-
CASSVIAVAGNEQFF
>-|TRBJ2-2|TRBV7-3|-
CASSSRGRGTGELFF
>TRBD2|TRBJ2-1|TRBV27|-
CASRRLALAGGFHNYNEQFF
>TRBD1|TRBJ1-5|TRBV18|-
CASSPPDRENQPQHF
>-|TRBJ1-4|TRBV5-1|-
CASSWGIGEKLFF
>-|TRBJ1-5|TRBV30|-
CAWAGQRDQPQHF
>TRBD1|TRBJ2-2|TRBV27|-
CASTFGTGTGELFF
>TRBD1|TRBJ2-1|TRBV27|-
CASTIISGTGYNEQFF
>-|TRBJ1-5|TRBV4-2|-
CASSQGRVGNQPQHF
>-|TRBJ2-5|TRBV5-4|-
CASSLTQGGVGETQYF
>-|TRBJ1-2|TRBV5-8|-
CASSLEGRGGYTF
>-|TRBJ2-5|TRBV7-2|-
CASSWRPRGGETQYF
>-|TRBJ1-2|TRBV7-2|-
CASSLAGDYGYTF
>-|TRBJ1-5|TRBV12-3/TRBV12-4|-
CASSGINQPQHF
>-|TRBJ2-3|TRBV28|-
CASSQGSATDTQYF
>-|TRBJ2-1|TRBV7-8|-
CASSLVAGDGRNEQFF
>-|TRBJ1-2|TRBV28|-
CASSLPHYGYTF
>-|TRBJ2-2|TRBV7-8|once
CASSIHLTGYTGELFF
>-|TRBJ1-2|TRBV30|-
CAWSKQGAYVGAF
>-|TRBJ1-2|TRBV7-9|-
CASSLAGGDGYTF
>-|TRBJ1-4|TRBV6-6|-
CASSYSQGNEKLFF
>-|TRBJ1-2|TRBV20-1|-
CSASWWDGYTF
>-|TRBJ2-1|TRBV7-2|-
CASAPRGGYNEQFF
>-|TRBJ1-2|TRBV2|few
CASSVGPLGGYTF
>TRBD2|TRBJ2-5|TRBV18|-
CASSPGWTSFQETQYF
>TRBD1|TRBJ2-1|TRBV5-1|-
CASSLAGTGAYNEQFF
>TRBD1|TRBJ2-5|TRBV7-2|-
CASATGGHETQYF
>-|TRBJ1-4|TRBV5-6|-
CASSSVVTNEKLFF
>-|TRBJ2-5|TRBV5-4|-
CASSRALVETQYF